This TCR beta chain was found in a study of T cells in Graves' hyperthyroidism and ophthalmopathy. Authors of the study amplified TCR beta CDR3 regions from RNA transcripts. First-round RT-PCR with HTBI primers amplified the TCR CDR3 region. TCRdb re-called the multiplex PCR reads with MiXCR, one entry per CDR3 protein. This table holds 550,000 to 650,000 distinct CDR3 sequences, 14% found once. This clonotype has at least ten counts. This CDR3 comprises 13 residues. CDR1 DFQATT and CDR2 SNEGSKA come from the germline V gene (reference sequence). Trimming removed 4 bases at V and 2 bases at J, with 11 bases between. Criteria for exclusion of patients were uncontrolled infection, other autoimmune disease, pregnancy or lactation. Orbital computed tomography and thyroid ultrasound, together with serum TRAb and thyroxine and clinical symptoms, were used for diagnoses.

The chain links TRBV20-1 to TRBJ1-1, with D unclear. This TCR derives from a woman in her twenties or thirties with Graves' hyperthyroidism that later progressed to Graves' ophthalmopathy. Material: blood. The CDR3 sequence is CSANFEPNTEAFF. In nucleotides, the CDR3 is TGCAGTGCTAACTTTGAGCCCAACACTGAAGCTTTCTTT.